These 30 T cell receptor beta chains were sequenced from one sample in a study of blood T cells in healthy people across ages. Then a second PCR, running roughly 7 to 11 cycles, was carried out with a sample-barcoded 5' primer and a J-beta primer mix. TCRdb re-called the 5' RACE reads through MiXCR, storing one row per CDR3 protein. The sample lists roughly 1,100,000 distinct CDR3 sequences, around 25% occurring once. The same sample was also used in a study of T cells of mothers and their children.

The sequenced material came from blood. The receptors here all came from a girl aged 2-10 years in good health.

CDR3 sequence reads: CASSLIEGTVVTGELFF. CDR3 nucleotides: TGCGCCAGCAGCTTAATTGAAGGGACAGTAGTCACCGGGGAGCTGTTTTTT. This chain links TRBV5-1 with TRBJ2-2; 7 bases map to TRBD1. Germline V CDR1 and CDR2: SGHRS, YFSETQ. Trimming at V came to 2 bases and at J to 4 bases, leaving 11 bases not matched to a gene. The CDR3 is 17 amino acids.

V and J are TRBV28 and TRBJ2-5, with TRBD2 identical over 10 bases. This CDR3 comprises 16 residues. The germline CDR1 and CDR2 sequences are MDHEN and SYDVKM. V dropped 3 bases and J dropped 1; count of bases not matched to a gene: 5. In DNA, the CDR3 is TGTGCCAGCAGTTTGACCTTAGCGGGAGGCCAAGAGACCCAGTACTTC. It translates to CASSLTLAGGQETQYF.

The rearrangement joins TRBV29-1 to TRBJ2-6; 11 positions agree with TRBD1. Germline CDR1 reads SQVTM; CDR2 reads ANQGSEA. This CDR3 is built from 13 residues. V was clipped by 6 bases and J by 12 bases; unmatched bases: 7. Written as DNA, the CDR3 is TGCAGCGTGGCAGGACAGGGGGCGCCCGTCCTGACTTTC. It is translated as CSVAGQGAPVLTF.

The sample holds a few counts of this clonotype. The rearrangement joins TRBV5-6 to TRBJ2-7, with TRBD2 matching 13 bases. This CDR3 is built from 17 residues. Germline CDR1 and CDR2: SGHDT and YYEEEE. V shed 1 base and J 5 bases; nucleotides not matched to a gene: 9. DNA of the CDR3: TGTGCCAGCAGCTTGCACGGGACTAGCGGGGCTCAGAACGAGCAGTACTTC. Its protein product is CASSLHGTSGAQNEQYF.

This clonotype was seen more than once but under ten times. This rearrangement joins TRBV28 to TRBJ2-1, with 9 bases fitting TRBD1. This CDR3 has 13 residues. V was clipped by 6 bases and J by 10 bases; unmatched bases: 7. The germline CDR1 and CDR2 sequences are MDHEN and SYDVKM. For the CDR3, the DNA is TGTGCCAGCAGCCCGGACAGGGGAGGGGAGCAGTTCTTC. This translates into CASSPDRGGEQFF. The full variable domain, rest sourced from reference TRBV28 and TRBJ2-1, is DVKVTQSSRYLVKRTGEKVFLECVQDMDHENMFWYRQDPGLGLRLIYFSYDVKMKEKGDIPEGYSVSREKKERFSLILESASTNQTSMYLCASSPDRGGEQFFGPGTRLTVL.

The chain is built from TRBV29-1 and TRBJ2-3, with a possible D match to TRBD2 (5 bases). V lost 0 bases and J lost 3, with 22 bases in between. The CDR3 has 18 residues. Per germline, CDR1 SQVTM and CDR2 ANQGSEA. This CDR3 is CSVEDPGTAGFRTDTQYF. The CDR3 DNA sequence: TGCAGCGTTGAAGATCCAGGAACCGCGGGTTTTAGAACAGATACGCAGTATTTT.

The table lists this clonotype with a few counts. This CDR3 reads CASSGGGSSYEQYF. In nucleotides, the CDR3 is TGTGCCAGCAGTGGTGGGGGGAGCTCCTACGAGCAGTACTTC. The rearrangement uses TRBV6-1 and TRBJ2-5, with a possible D match to TRBD2 (6 bases). The better agreement between TRBJ2-7 and the DNA end casts doubt on the J call. This CDR3 is 14 amino acids long. The V gene's germline CDR1 is MNHNS and CDR2 SASEGT.

Many counts were recorded for this clonotype. The rearrangement links TRBV7-2 to TRBJ1-4; perhaps TRBD1 as D (5 bases). The CDR3 length is 13 residues. Germline assignment: CDR1 SGHTA and CDR2 FQGNSA. Trimming pared 3 bases from V and 8 bases from J, leaving 10 bases between. CDR3 DNA: TGTGCCAGCAGCTTGGGAGGGGAGGAAAAACTGTTTTTT. Protein: CASSLGGEEKLFF.

The sample holds a few counts of this clonotype. V usage is TRBV4-3 and J usage is TRBJ1-4; 8 positions agree with TRBD1. Per the germline V gene, CDR1 is LGHNA and CDR2 is YSLEER. There are 15 residues in the CDR3. V shed 3 bases, J shed 6 bases, and the junction held 6 bases outside the gene matches. For the CDR3, the DNA is TGCGCCAGCAGCCAGAAAGACAGGGGATATGAAAAACTGTTTTTT. This sequence encodes CASSQKDRGYEKLFF.

A few counts support this clonotype. V gene TRBV7-2 combines with J gene TRBJ2-7; 7 bases fit TRBD1. Trimming cost V 3 bases and J 1 base; bases outside gene matches: 6. There are 15 residues in the CDR3. Per the germline V gene, CDR1 is SGHTA and CDR2 is FQGNSA. This CDR3 reads CASSFEGASSYEQYF. In DNA form, the CDR3 reads TGTGCCAGCAGCTTCGAGGGGGCCTCGTCCTACGAGCAGTACTTC.

This clonotype came up many times. V and J are TRBV29-1 and TRBJ2-1; TRBD1 might be the D (5 bases). The tail of the sequence fits TRBJ2-7 better, so the J call may be wrong. Germline CDR1 is SQVTM and CDR2 is ANQGSEA. CDR3 length equals 12 residues. CDR3 sequence reads: CSVWAKGSEQYF. The CDR3 coding sequence is TGCAGCGTTTGGGCAAAGGGGTCCGAGCAGTACTTC.

With respect to this clonotype: Germline and junction disagree at one end, which may indicate a read error. The genes are TRBV27 and TRBJ2-1; 7 bases are shared with TRBD1. Germline loops: CDR1 MNHEY, CDR2 SMNVEV (reference sequence). The CDR3 loop spans 14 amino acids. CDR3 DNA: TGTGCCAGCAGACCCCTCGGTGGTGGGGACAGTTTCTTGTTC. Its protein product is CASRPLGGGDSFLF.

This clonotype was recorded a few times. V gene TRBV11-2 combines with J gene TRBJ1-1, with D unresolved. From germline, CDR1 is SGHAT and CDR2 FQNNGV. V gave up 1 base and J gave up 8 bases, with 11 bases separating them. The CDR3 totals 13 residues. The CDR3 reads CASSLGRTIEAFF. CDR3 DNA sequence: TGTGCCAGCAGCTTAGGGCGGACTATCGAAGCTTTCTTT.

This clonotype was counted at least ten times. The chain uses TRBV12-3 or TRBV12-4 and TRBJ2-5, with D unclear. The length of the CDR3 is 14 residues. Trimming removed 6 bases from V and 2 bases from J, with 13 bases in between. The CDR3 DNA reads TGTGCCAGCAGCCCCGGACGGACGCAAGAGACCCAGTACTTC. Its translation: CASSPGRTQETQYF.

This clonotype came up a few times. This rearrangement joins TRBV24-1 to TRBJ1-5, with a possible D match to TRBD1 (6 bases). Germline V gives CDR1 KGHDR, CDR2 SFDVKD. Trimming removed 5 bases at V and 7 bases at J, with 11 bases between. This CDR3 region has 13 residues. CDR3 residues: CATSGQDRQPQHF. Written as DNA, the CDR3 is TGTGCCACCAGTGGACAGGATCGCCAGCCCCAGCATTTT.

This clonotype came up a few times. The gene calls are TRBV7-2 and TRBJ1-5, with unresolved D. Per the germline V gene, CDR1 is SGHTA and CDR2 is FQGNSA. This CDR3 comprises 13 residues. Trimming shortened V by 1 base and J by 12 bases, and 13 bases separated the two germline ends. The CDR3 DNA is TGTGCCAGCAGCTTAGAAATTAGGGATGGCCAGCATTTT. Its protein is CASSLEIRDGQHF.

The chain employs TRBV5-1 and TRBJ2-5; D is possibly TRBD2 (7 bases). The last part of the DNA fits TRBJ2-1 better; the J call may be wrong. CDR1 and CDR2 from the germline V gene are SGHRS and YFSETQ. This CDR3 is 13 amino acids long. The CDR3 loop is CASNRGAVDEQFF. In nucleotides, the CDR3 is TGCGCCAGCAATCGGGGGGCGGTTGATGAGCAGTTCTTC.

The chain has TRBV7-2 and TRBJ1-5; no clear D. There are 14 residues in the CDR3. Germline-derived CDR1 and CDR2 are SGHTA and FQGNSA. V was clipped by 8 bases and J by 5 bases, with 16 bases between them. CDR3 region: CASGGGRRDQPQHF. DNA for the CDR3: TGTGCCAGCGGTGGTGGGCGAAGGGATCAGCCCCAGCATTTT.

This clonotype was counted a few times. This chain connects TRBV9 to TRBJ1-1; D remains unclear. The CDR3 length is 15 residues. V lost 4 bases and J lost 0, with 13 bases in between. Germline values: CDR1 SGDLS, CDR2 YYNGEE. The CDR3 region has the DNA TGTGCCAGCAGCCCCCGGGTAGATATGAACACTGAAGCTTTCTTT. This gives the protein CASSPRVDMNTEAFF.

J is TRBJ1-5 and V is TRBV4-2; no reliable D call. This CDR3 has 15 residues. CDR1 LGHNA and CDR2 YNFKEQ come from the germline V gene. Deletions cut 0 bases from V and 7 bases from J, with 13 bases between. The DNA for the CDR3 is TGTGCCAGCAGCCAAGATCAGCCAGCCAGGCAGCCCCAGCATTTT. Translated, it gives CASSQDQPARQPQHF.

This clonotype was found a few times. One junction end does not reproduce the germline sequence, and a read error may be involved. This chain uses TRBV24-1 with TRBJ2-3, with D tentatively TRBD1 or TRBD2 (5 bases each). The length of the CDR3 is 17 residues. Germline values: CDR1 KGHDR, CDR2 SFDVKD. In DNA form, the CDR3 reads TGTGCCACCAGTGAATCACACGGGGACCTACATTCAGATACGAAGTATTTT. Its translation is CATSESHGDLHSDTKYF.

The rearrangement joins TRBV28 to TRBJ2-5; D is unresolved. This CDR3 is 13 amino acids long. V dropped 10 bases and J dropped 5 bases, with 17 bases sitting between them. Germline CDR1 reads MDHEN; CDR2 reads SYDVKM. CDR3 sequence (DNA): TGTGCCACCGTACATGGTATGAGGGAGACCCAGTACTTC. It is translated as CATVHGMRETQYF.

This clonotype was seen more than once but under ten times. This chain connects TRBV9 to TRBJ2-5, with 9 bases fitting TRBD1. J gave up 4 bases and V 4 bases, and 11 bases lay outside the gene matches. The germline V gene has CDR1 SGDLS and CDR2 YYNGEE. The CDR3 is made up of 16 amino acids. The CDR3 sequence is CASSPGQGGLGETQYF. The CDR3 DNA sequence: TGTGCCAGCAGCCCGGGACAGGGAGGACTAGGAGAGACCCAGTACTTC.

This clonotype was picked up a small number of times. The CDR3 reads CASSPGTGRTQPQHF. CDR3 DNA sequence: TGTGCCAGCAGCCCGGGGACAGGGAGAACTCAGCCCCAGCATTTT. V gene TRBV7-9 combines with J gene TRBJ1-5; the match to TRBD1 covers 9 bases. Germline V gene sequence: CDR1 SEHNR, CDR2 FQNEAQ (reference sequence). The trim removed 5 bases at V and 6 bases at J, leaving 8 bases unmatched. The CDR3 contains 15 residues.

The gene calls are TRBV11-2 and TRBJ2-7; D gene ambiguous. Germline V gives CDR1 SGHAT, CDR2 FQNNGV. Trimming took off 4 bases at V and 1 base at J, with 11 bases between the two ends. This CDR3 is built from 14 residues. CDR3 amino acids: CASSSRHLSYEQYF. For the CDR3, the DNA is TGTGCCAGCAGCTCGAGGCATCTGTCCTACGAGCAGTACTTC.

This clonotype appeared a few times. The V gene is TRBV6-2 or TRBV6-3, the J gene TRBJ2-1; TRBD2 might be the D (6 bases). Germline CDR1 and CDR2: MNHEY and SVGEGT. The CDR3 loop spans 16 amino acids. The ends were cut back, 4 bases at V and 6 bases at J, with 19 bases in the middle. The CDR3: CASSFTMGGISNEQFF. Written as DNA, the CDR3 is TGTGCCAGCAGTTTCACAATGGGCGGGATATCCAATGAGCAGTTCTTC.

This clonotype was seen only a few times. The rearrangement links TRBV6-5 to TRBJ2-7; the D call may be TRBD1 or TRBD2 (6 bases each). Trimming pared 6 bases from V and 7 bases from J, leaving 22 bases between. The CDR3 runs 15 residues. Germline V gene lookup returns CDR1 MNHEY and CDR2 SVGAGI. CDR3 in amino acids: CASSRGRTDLGEQYF. The CDR3, as DNA: TGTGCCAGCAGCCGGGGGCGGACAGACCTGGGGGAGCAGTACTTC.

There are a few counts of this clonotype. V is TRBV4-3 and J is TRBJ2-3, with D perhaps matching TRBD1 (6 bases). The CDR3 sequence is 14 residues long. CDR1 and CDR2 (germline): LGHNA, YSLEER. Between the trimmed V and J ends, which lost 5 bases and 4 bases, there was a span of 13 bases. The CDR3 nucleotides are TGCGCCAGCAGCGAAGCGGCAGGGGCAGATACGCAGTATTTT. Its translation is CASSEAAGADTQYF.

In this sample, this clonotype turned up a few times. The J gene is TRBJ1-1, the V gene TRBV5-1, with D hard to call. Trimming took off 0 bases at V and 4 bases at J, with 7 bases between the two ends. Germline V lookup: CDR1 SGHRS, CDR2 YFSETQ. This CDR3 spans 13 amino acids. CDR3: CASSLAGFTEAFF. The CDR3 DNA is TGCGCCAGCAGCTTGGCGGGTTTCACTGAAGCTTTCTTT. Together with reference TRBV5-1 and TRBJ1-1, the CDR3 gives the full variable domain: KAGVTQTPRYLIKTRGQQVTLSCSPISGHRSVSWYQQTPGQGLQFLFEYFSETQRNKGNFPGRFSGRQFSNSRSEMNVSTLELGDSALYLCASSLAGFTEAFFGQGTRLTVV.

The V call is TRBV7-2, the J call TRBJ2-4; D is perhaps TRBD1 (6 bases). This CDR3 contains 13 residues. In germline, CDR1 is SGHTA, CDR2 FQGNSA. The V and J ends lost 7 bases and 6 bases respectively, with 13 bases between them. As DNA, the CDR3 is TGTGCCAGCATCCAGACAGGCGGAAACATTCAGTACTTC. Protein sequence: CASIQTGGNIQYF. Together with reference TRBV7-2 and TRBJ2-4, the CDR3 gives the full variable domain: GAGVSQSPSNKVTEKGKDVELRCDPISGHTALYWYRQSLGQGLEFLIYFQGNSAPDKSGLPSDRFSAERTGGSVSTLTIQRTQQEDSAVYLCASIQTGGNIQYFGAGTRLSVL.